Shown below are 9 T cell receptor beta chains from a single sample sequenced in a study of shared clonotypes between healthy human individuals. Data came from immunoSEQ multiplex PCR; TCRdb stores just in-frame clones and leaves some out. This table has about 490,000 clones, more than 75% appearing once. Source material: PBMCs. The receptors were sampled from a middle-aged woman in good health. Some clones in this sample may be carry-over from other donors' samples.

This chain links TRBV14 with TRBJ2-3, with 8 bases matching TRBD2. CDR3 length equals 16 residues. Looked up from germline, CDR1 is SGHDN and CDR2 is FVKESK. V gave up 4 bases and J gave up 6 bases; unmatched junction bases: 12. CDR3 protein: CASSRLAGSIGDTQYF. CDR3 nucleotides: TGTGCCAGCAGCCGATTAGCGGGATCTATAGGGGATACGCAGTATTTT.

The rearrangement links TRBV28 to TRBJ1-4, with 8 nucleotides matching TRBD1. The CDR3 consists of 14 residues. Germline V gene data show CDR1 as MDHEN and CDR2 as SYDVKM. Unmatched junction bases numbered 6, after V lost 6 bases and J lost 6 bases. CDR3 protein: CASSLGQGDEKLFF. The DNA for the CDR3 is TGTGCCAGCAGCCTCGGACAGGGCGATGAAAAACTGTTTTTT. Looking up the rest from reference TRBV28 and TRBJ1-4 gives the full variable domain: DVKVTQSSRYLVKRTGEKVFLECVQDMDHENMFWYRQDPGLGLRLIYFSYDVKMKEKGDIPEGYSVSREKKERFSLILESASTNQTSMYLCASSLGQGDEKLFFGSGTQLSVL.

The CDR3 sequence: CASSLSRGNEQFF. The CDR3 DNA follows: TGTGCCAGCAGTCTCTCTAGGGGCAATGAGCAGTTCTTC. This chain links TRBV27 with TRBJ2-1; D is possibly TRBD1 (5 bases). V was clipped by 5 bases and J by 6 bases, with 11 bases between them. The CDR3 consists of 13 residues. Germline loops: CDR1 MNHEY, CDR2 SMNVEV (reference sequence).

This chain links TRBV19 with TRBJ2-6, with a weak D call TRBD2 (5 bases). Germline CDR1 LNHDA, CDR2 SQIVND (reference sequence). The CDR3 consists of 16 residues. Trimming pared 5 bases from V and 0 bases from J, leaving 11 bases between. CDR3 bases: TGTGCCAGTAGTTTTGACGGGAACTCTGGGGCCAACGTCCTGACTTTC. Translated, it gives CASSFDGNSGANVLTF.

Regarding this clone: The junction and the germline gene differ at one end; a read error may be behind it. The same CDR3 arises from other DNA sequences in this sample as well. The chain has TRBV2 and TRBJ2-5; D ambiguous. The end of the DNA is better explained by TRBJ2-7, so the J call may be wrong. The CDR3 consists of 12 residues. CDR1 and CDR2 (germline): SNHLY, FYNNEI. DNA for the CDR3: TGTGCAAGCAGTGAGTTGCCCTACGAGCAGTACTTC. Protein sequence: CASSELPYEQYF.

This clone has ten or more counts. The chain couples TRBV19 to TRBJ2-6, with D perhaps matching TRBD2 (6 bases). Per germline, CDR1 LNHDA and CDR2 SQIVND (reference sequence). V was clipped by 5 bases and J by 2 bases, with 13 bases between them. This CDR3 spans 16 amino acids. CDR3 sequence reads: CASSGRESAGANVLTF. CDR3 DNA sequence: TGTGCCAGTAGTGGGCGGGAAAGCGCTGGGGCCAACGTCCTGACTTTC.

The chain uses TRBV19 and TRBJ1-3, with D tentatively TRBD1 (5 bases). The V end was cut by 5 bases, the J end by 0 bases, with 14 bases between. Germline CDR1 is LNHDA and CDR2 is SQIVND (reference sequence). The CDR3 spans 16 residues. The CDR3 DNA is TGTGCCAGTAGTCTTCCGGGGCGAAACTCTGGAAACACCATATATTTT. Encoded protein: CASSLPGRNSGNTIYF.

This clone showed up just once. This chain links TRBV27 with TRBJ1-1, with D tentatively TRBD1 (6 bases). The germline V gene has CDR1 MNHEY and CDR2 SMNVEV (reference sequence). V lost 6 bases to trimming and J lost 0 bases, with 26 bases between them. The CDR3 length is 19 residues. The CDR3 nucleotides are TGTGCCAGCAGCACCGATAAACAACTCACGGACAGTCTGAACACTGAAGCTTTCTTT. Translating gives CASSTDKQLTDSLNTEAFF.

This chain connects TRBV7-9 to TRBJ1-6; D is unresolved. V was shortened by 4 bases and J by 6 bases, with 7 bases between the two germline ends. This CDR3 contains 13 residues. Germline assignment: CDR1 SEHNR and CDR2 FQNEAQ (reference sequence). The DNA for the CDR3 is TGTGCCAGCAGCTCAACACGTAATTCACCCCTCCACTTT. It specifies CASSSTRNSPLHF.